This TCR beta chain was recovered during a study of memory CD4+ T cells and cytomegalovirus serostatus (dated by TCRdb to the late 2010s). Turning to the overall study: The cohort included about 33 healthy adults from Belgium, of whom 9 were CMV seropositive and roughly 24 were CMV seronegative. CD4+ memory TCRbeta repertoires of a Belgian cohort with known cytomegalovirus serostatus were sequenced in order to replicate a published TCR-based CMV serostatus classifier.

Single viable CD3+CD4+CD8-CD45RO+ cells were sorted as memory CD4+ T cells on a FACSAria II. To determine CMV serostatus, a Roche Elecsys assay was used that detects serum IgG against CMV pp150, pp28, p38 and p52. After the samples were thawed, total CD4+ T cells were enriched through positive selection using CD4 magnetic microbeads. The samples came from a separate study whose specific focus was interrogating the CD4+ T cell memory repertoire. Peripheral blood mononuclear cells were isolated and cryopreserved following standard operating procedures; serum was stored at -80 °C. CD3-PerCP (BW264/56), CD4-APC (RPA-T4), CD45RO-PE (UCHT1) and CD8-Pacific Orange (3B5) antibodies were used for staining, and non-viable cells were excluded with Sytox blue. Broader findings and caveats from the paper: The results were interpreted as suggesting that the CMV-associated TCR signature is mostly present in the CD4+ memory repertoire. Among the 150 to 200 previously reported CMV-associated TCRbeta sequences, 60 to 85 showed up in the CD4+ memory repertoires, with each one found in between one and five individuals. Unlike the original study, which covered naive and memory CD4+ and CD8+ populations, the Belgian study sequenced only CD4+CD45RO+ memory cells. For predicting CMV serostatus, the median bootstrapped AUC was about 0.95 using the original framework and almost 0.93 using a US-trained random forest. On the Belgian cohort, the classifier built on the original framework reached a median bootstrapped AUC of about 0.95, with a 95% CI of 0.76-1.00.

V ends up 5 bases short and J 5 bases short, with an unmatched junction base count of 6. The germline V gene sets CDR1 to MNHEY and CDR2 to SVGAGI. The CDR3, from cysteine to phenylalanine, totals 15 residues. Of the read, only the CDR3 DNA is kept; its 45 bases are in frame from base 1. The Quick-DNA Microprep Kit was used to extract genomic DNA from the sorted cells. TCRbeta DNA was amplified with the immunoSEQ hsTCRbeta kit following the manufacturer's protocol. An Illumina MiSeq instrument was used to sequence the TCRbeta libraries. On the authors' methods: Following removal of out-of-frame sequences, around 2,300,000 distinct TCRbeta sequences were retained, with an average of around 67,000 per individual. Each individual was scored according to the count of roughly 170 previously reported CMV-associated TCRbeta sequences and the total productive distinct TCRbeta count. A beta-binomial model was reimplemented in Python, and scikit-learn random forests with default parameters were trained on data from the US cohort. Classifier performance on the Belgian cohort was summarized as median AUC with percentile confidence intervals calculated over 10,000 bootstrap iterations. The source is immuneACCESS, and TCRdb retained only in-frame sequences with V and J called. Part of the clones is not carried over; for the studies checked, unresolved V genes explain less than half of this, and the remainder is unexplained. V and J calls and clone size follow that table, whereas D and trimming were derived from the DNA. The sample table shows under 75,000 clones, and 80% are seen once. The ten largest clones capture approximately 0.54% of the sample.

Notes on this clone: It has no known antigen specificity. No base-level quality is on record; no much larger clone is a single base apart.

The specimen was memory CD4+ T cells from blood. The chain couples TRBV6-5 to TRBJ2-2; 9 central nucleotides agree with TRBD1. The clonotype was recovered from an adult in good health and CMV-seronegative. Some clones in this sample may be carry-over from other donors' samples. The nucleotide sequence is TGTGCCAGCAGTAACACAGGACAGGGGACCGGGGAGCTGTTTTTT. It codes for CASSNTGQGTGELFF.